This T cell receptor beta chain was documented in a study of cytomegalovirus exposure and HLA in healthy donors. Germline lookup yields CDR1 SEHNR and CDR2 FQNEAQ (reference sequence). The CDR3 covers 14 residues. Trimming left V 0 bases short and J 4 bases short, with 9 bases between. This table comes from immunoSEQ multiplex PCR, and its TCRdb copy is limited to in-frame clones, with some not included. The sample records 55,000 to 85,000 clones, 94% being singletons. This clone was recorded once. The antigen remains unidentified. Findings and limits, study-wide: Reports indicated that the classifier achieved high specificity and sensitivity in diagnosing cytomegalovirus status.

The clonotype originates from a woman under 30 in good health and CMV-seronegative. Sample: PBMCs. The chain joins TRBV7-9 to TRBJ1-2, with a tentative D call TRBD1 (5 bases). This CDR3 reads CASSLAGVGYGYTF. CDR3 bases: TGTGCCAGCAGCTTAGCAGGGGTCGGCTATGGCTACACCTTC.